A selection of T cell receptor beta chains follows, all from one sample in a study of T cell changes during pregnancy in multiple sclerosis. Sequencing was performed with immunoSEQ multiplex PCR; in TCRdb, only in-frame clones are kept and a portion is missing. The sample holds 25,000 to 35,000 clones; almost 90% are singletons and the top ten take about 0.7%. Sequencing used CD4+ T cells from peripheral blood mononuclear cells, obtained in the first trimester of pregnancy. Every receptor here comes from a female donor in good health, enrolled as a control in a pregnancy study. The CDR3 runs from the conserved cysteine through the conserved F or W. The D gene is left open where the match is weak. Not every row has a clone size; where given, it reads once, few, many or a size class.

V	D	J	size	CDR3	DNA
TRBV4-1	.	TRBJ1-6	.	CASSFRGDNSPLHF	TGCGCCAGCAGCTTCCGGGGGGATAATTCACCCCTCCACTTT
TRBV7-7	.	TRBJ2-3	.	CASSLGQRTDTQYF	TGTGCCAGCAGCTTAGGACAACGCACAGATACGCAGTATTTT
TRBV18	TRBD2	TRBJ2-5	.	CASRGGASLETQYF	TGTGCCAGCCGGGGGGGCGCTTCTTTGGAGACCCAGTACTTC
TRBV18	.	TRBJ2-7	.	CASSPGQPYEQYF	TGTGCCAGCTCACCAGGACAGCCCTACGAGCAGTACTTC
TRBV4-3	.	TRBJ2-1	.	CASSQDLDSTTDEQFF	TGCGCCAGCAGCCAAGATCTGGACTCCACCACCGATGAGCAGTTCTTC
TRBV15	.	TRBJ2-7	.	CATSMSRTGEQYF	TGTGCCACCAGTATGAGTCGTACGGGGGAGCAGTACTTC
TRBV7-3	.	TRBJ1-1	.	CASSLNRNTEAFF	TGTGCCAGCAGCCTCAACAGGAACACTGAAGCTTTCTTT
TRBV7-2	TRBD1	TRBJ1-2	.	CASSLIRQGGYYGYTF	TGTGCCAGCAGCCTTATACGACAGGGAGGCTACTATGGCTACACCTTC
TRBV20-1	.	TRBJ2-7	few	CSASRGYEQYF	TGCAGTGCGTCGAGAGGCTACGAGCAGTACTTC
TRBV11-2	TRBD1	TRBJ1-4	.	CASSDAGTGGKKLFF	TGTGCCAGCAGTGACGCCGGGACAGGGGGCAAAAAACTGTTTTTT
TRBV6-1	TRBD2	TRBJ2-1	.	CASSETTSSYNEQFF	TGTGCCAGCAGTGAAACGACTAGCAGCTACAATGAGCAGTTCTTC
TRBV5-5	TRBD1	TRBJ1-5	.	CASSPGTANQPQHF	TGTGCCAGCAGCCCCGGGACAGCCAATCAGCCCCAGCATTTT
TRBV18	TRBD1	TRBJ1-1	.	CASSPPRGQTTEAFF	TGTGCCAGCTCACCACCAAGGGGACAGACCACTGAAGCTTTCTTT
TRBV6-5	.	TRBJ1-5	.	CASSSDGNSNQPQHF	TGTGCCAGCAGTTCGGACGGGAATAGCAATCAGCCCCAGCATTTT
TRBV11-3	.	TRBJ1-2	.	CASSLDRTVYGYTF	TGTGCCAGCAGCTTAGATCGCACAGTCTATGGCTACACCTTC
TRBV7-2	TRBD2	TRBJ2-5	.	CASSLEIAGDLGETQYF	TGTGCCAGCAGCTTAGAAATAGCGGGGGATCTCGGAGAGACCCAGTACTTC
TRBV5-6	.	TRBJ2-1	.	CASSLADRSNEQFF	TGTGCCAGCAGCTTGGCGGACAGATCCAATGAGCAGTTCTTC
TRBV10-3	.	TRBJ2-2	.	CAISEVLRSTGELFF	TGTGCCATCAGTGAGGTCTTAAGGAGTACCGGGGAGCTGTTTTTT
TRBV11-3	.	TRBJ2-1	.	CASSSVQDEQFF	TGTGCCAGCAGCTCGGTACAGGATGAGCAGTTCTTC
TRBV5-5	TRBD1	TRBJ1-1	.	CASSATGRTEAFF	TGTGCCAGCAGCGCGACAGGGCGGACTGAAGCTTTCTTT
TRBV2	.	TRBJ1-2	.	CASSSRRENQGYTF	TGTGCCAGCAGCAGCCGGCGGGAGAATCAGGGCTACACCTTC
TRBV2	TRBD2	TRBJ2-1	.	CASAGGSSQFF	TGTGCCAGCGCGGGGGGTAGCTCGCAGTTCTTC
TRBV5-4	.	TRBJ2-5	.	CASSVSWGVGETQYF	TGTGCCAGCAGCGTGTCCTGGGGGGTGGGAGAGACCCAGTACTTC
TRBV27	TRBD1	TRBJ2-1	once	CASSFPRDREFF	TGTGCCAGCAGTTTCCCCCGGGACAGAGAGTTCTTC
TRBV30	TRBD1	TRBJ1-4	.	CAWSGNRGFRTGFGELFF	TGTGCCTGGAGTGGAAACCGCGGATTCAGGACAGGCTTTGGTGAACTGTTTTTT
TRBV27	.	TRBJ1-1	once	CASSLSTGVNTEAFF	TGTGCCAGCAGTTTATCGACGGGGGTGAACACTGAAGCTTTCTTT
TRBV4-2	.	TRBJ1-5	.	CASSQDLQGNSNQPQHF	TGTGCCAGCAGCCAAGATCTGCAGGGTAACAGCAATCAGCCCCAGCATTTT
TRBV7-2	.	TRBJ2-3	.	CASSLPSTDTQYF	TGTGCCAGCAGCTTACCTAGCACAGATACGCAGTATTTT
TRBV19	TRBD1	TRBJ1-6	once	CASSNRDRGNSPLHF	TGTGCCAGTAGTAACCGGGACAGGGGAAATTCACCCCTCCACTTT
TRBV5-1	.	TRBJ2-4	.	CASSSDSLAKNIQYF	TGCGCCAGCAGCTCGGACAGTCTAGCCAAAAACATTCAGTACTTC
TRBV9	.	TRBJ1-2	.	CASSVGAALNENYGYTF	TGTGCCAGCAGCGTAGGGGCAGCCCTAAACGAGAACTATGGCTACACCTTC
TRBV25-1	TRBD1	TRBJ1-4	.	CASSVRDSNEKLFF	TGTGCCAGCAGTGTCCGGGACAGTAATGAAAAACTGTTTTTT